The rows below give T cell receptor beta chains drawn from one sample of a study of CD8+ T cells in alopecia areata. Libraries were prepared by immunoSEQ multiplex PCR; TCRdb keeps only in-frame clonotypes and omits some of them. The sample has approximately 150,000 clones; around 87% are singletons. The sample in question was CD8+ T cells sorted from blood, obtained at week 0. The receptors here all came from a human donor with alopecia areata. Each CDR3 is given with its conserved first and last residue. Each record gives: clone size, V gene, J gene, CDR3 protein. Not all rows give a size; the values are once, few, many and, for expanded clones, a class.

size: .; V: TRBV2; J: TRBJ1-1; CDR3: CARQTVFNTEAFF
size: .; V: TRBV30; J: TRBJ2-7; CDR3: CAWSVAAGPYEQYF
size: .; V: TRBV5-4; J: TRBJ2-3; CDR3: CASSQNIDTQYF
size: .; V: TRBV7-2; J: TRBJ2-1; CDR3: CASSFPTLYNEQFF
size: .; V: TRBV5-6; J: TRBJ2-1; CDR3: CASSLMSSYNEQFF
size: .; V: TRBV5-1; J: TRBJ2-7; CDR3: CASSSLQTSGSRHKQYF
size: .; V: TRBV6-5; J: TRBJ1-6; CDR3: CASSYRDSNSPLHF
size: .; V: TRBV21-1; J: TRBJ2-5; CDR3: CASSTSGSLGETQYF
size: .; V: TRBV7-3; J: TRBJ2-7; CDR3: CASSSFLINRDAGVYEQYF
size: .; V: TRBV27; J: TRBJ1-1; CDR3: CASSFLLPGQGKGSTEAFF
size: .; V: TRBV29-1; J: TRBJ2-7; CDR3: CSVEVRDSYSYEQYF
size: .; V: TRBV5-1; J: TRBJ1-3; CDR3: CASSLVGDSGNTIYF
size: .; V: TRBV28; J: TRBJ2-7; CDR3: CASSSPGRGDISYEQYF
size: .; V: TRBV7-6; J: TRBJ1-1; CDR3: CASSLLALPPLGTEAFF
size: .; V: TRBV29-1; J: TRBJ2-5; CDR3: CSGGQGQETQYF
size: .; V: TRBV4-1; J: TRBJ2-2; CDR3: CASSQDEVGELFF
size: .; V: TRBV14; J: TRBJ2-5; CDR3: CASSRWDIQETQYF
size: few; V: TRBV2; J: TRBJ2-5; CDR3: CASSEALHGQGATPTPQETQYF
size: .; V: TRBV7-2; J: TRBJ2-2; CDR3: CASNGGTSGADTGELFF
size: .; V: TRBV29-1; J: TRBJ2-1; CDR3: CSVEWTGNNEQFF
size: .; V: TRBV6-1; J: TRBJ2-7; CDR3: CASSLYRTGDDEQYF
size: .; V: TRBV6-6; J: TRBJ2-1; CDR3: CASSYVKNEQFF
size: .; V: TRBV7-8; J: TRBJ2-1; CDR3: CASSSRSGSSYNEQFF
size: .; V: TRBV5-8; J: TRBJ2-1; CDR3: CASSPLVYDEQFF
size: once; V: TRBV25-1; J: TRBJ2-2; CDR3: CASSDSDRGSGELFF
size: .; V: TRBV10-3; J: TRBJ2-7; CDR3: CAIRPPGKPYEQYF
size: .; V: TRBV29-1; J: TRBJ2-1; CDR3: CSVEFWSAASGLNEQFF